This TCR beta chain was identified in a study of blood T cell repertoires in COVID-19. Across the study: PBMCs, B-cell-depleted T cells, or T cells provided the cDNA or gDNA that made up the material.

Original analysis: Researchers report that nucleated cell counts were estimated from reference gene primer amplification. Only in-frame clones appear in the TCRdb table, and some are missing; sequencing was by immunoSEQ multiplex PCR. V and J calls and clone size are as listed in that table; D and trimming were resolved from the DNA. Among some 250,000 clones listed, 86% were seen once. The source is a woman in her 30s who had recovered from COVID-19. The sequencing sample was made of peripheral blood.

In nucleotides, the CDR3 is TGTGCCAGCAGCTTAGCGCGACTAGCGGGACAAGAGACCCAGTACTTC. Translation gives CASSLARLAGQETQYF. The chain is built from TRBV11-1 and TRBJ2-5, with TRBD2 matching over 11 bases. Germline V lookup: CDR1 SGHAT, CDR2 FQDESV (reference sequence). The CDR3 contains 16 residues. J lost 2 bases, V lost 0 bases, and 2 bases had no gene match.